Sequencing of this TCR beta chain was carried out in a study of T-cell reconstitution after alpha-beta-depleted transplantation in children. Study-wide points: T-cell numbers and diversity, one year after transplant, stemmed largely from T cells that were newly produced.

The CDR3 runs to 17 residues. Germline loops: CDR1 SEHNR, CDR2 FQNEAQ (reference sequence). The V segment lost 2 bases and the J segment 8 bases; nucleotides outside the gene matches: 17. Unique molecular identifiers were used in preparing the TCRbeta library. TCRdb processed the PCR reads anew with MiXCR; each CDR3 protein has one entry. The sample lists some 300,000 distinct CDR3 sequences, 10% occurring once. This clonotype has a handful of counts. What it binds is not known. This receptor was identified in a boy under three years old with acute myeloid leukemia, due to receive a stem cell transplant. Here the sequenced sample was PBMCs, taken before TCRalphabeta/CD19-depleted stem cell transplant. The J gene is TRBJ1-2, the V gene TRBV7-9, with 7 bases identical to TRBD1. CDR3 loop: CASSLSAYRQGFGGYTF. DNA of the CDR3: TGTGCCAGCAGCTTATCAGCCTATCGACAGGGTTTTGGGGGCTACACCTTC. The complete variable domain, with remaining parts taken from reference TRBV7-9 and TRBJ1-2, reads DTGVSQNPRHKITKRGQNVTFRCDPISEHNRLYWYRQTLGQGPEFLTYFQNEAQLEKSRLLSDRFSAERPKGSFSTLEIQRTEQGDSAMYLCASSLSAYRQGFGGYTFGSGTRLTVV.